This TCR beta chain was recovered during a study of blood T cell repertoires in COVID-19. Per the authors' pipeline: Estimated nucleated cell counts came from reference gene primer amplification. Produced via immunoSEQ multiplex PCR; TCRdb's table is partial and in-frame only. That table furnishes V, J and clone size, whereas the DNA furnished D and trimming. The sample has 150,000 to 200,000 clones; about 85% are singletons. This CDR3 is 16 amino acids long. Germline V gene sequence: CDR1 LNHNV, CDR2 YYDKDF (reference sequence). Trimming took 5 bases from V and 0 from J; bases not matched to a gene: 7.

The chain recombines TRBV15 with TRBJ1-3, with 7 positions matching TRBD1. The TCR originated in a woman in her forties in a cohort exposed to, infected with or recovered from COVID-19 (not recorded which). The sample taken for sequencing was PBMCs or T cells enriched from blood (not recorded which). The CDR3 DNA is TGTGCCACCAGCCCCCCAGGGGACAGCTCTGGAAACACCATATATTTT. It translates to CATSPPGDSSGNTIYF.